This T cell receptor (beta chain) originates from a study of T cell changes during pregnancy in multiple sclerosis. The CDR3 totals 18 residues. Germline assignment: CDR1 ENHRY and CDR2 SYGVKD. V trimming: 2 bases; J trimming: 3 bases; junction bases outside the gene matches: 15. TCRdb's copy holds only in-frame clones and misses some; the assay was immunoSEQ multiplex PCR. This sample has 85,000 to 130,000 clones, with approximately 90% found just once. The origin of this receptor is a female donor with multiple sclerosis, enrolled in a pregnancy study. V is TRBV10-3 and J is TRBJ1-2, with 7 nucleotides matching TRBD1. The material was peripheral blood, obtained in the second trimester of pregnancy. This CDR3 reads CAISEIRDSPIFYYGYTF. The CDR3 nucleotides are TGTGCCATCAGTGAGATCCGGGACAGCCCAATATTTTACTATGGCTACACCTTC.